This entry describes one TCR beta chain. V was pared by 5 bases and J by 7 bases, with 15 bases between. Germline V gene sequence: CDR1 SGHTA, CDR2 FQGNSA. The CDR3 is 14 residues long. The data were obtained in a study of cytomegalovirus exposure and HLA in healthy donors. In the PCR, 60 Vbeta and 13 Jbeta primers were used. The repertoire was sequenced with immunoSEQ multiplex PCR; TCRdb's copy has only in-frame clones and lacks some. The sample has under 200,000 clones; approximately 85% are singletons. Sequencing used PBMCs. The clonotype was recovered from a man between 18 and 29 years old in good health and CMV-seropositive. The rearrangement joins TRBV7-2 to TRBJ2-1, with D perhaps matching TRBD1 (6 bases). The CDR3 region has the DNA TGTGCCAGCAGCCCAGGACAGATAAATAATGAGCAGTTCTTC. Its protein is CASSPGQINNEQFF.